This record looks at one T cell receptor beta chain sequence and its context. Its matching antigen is unknown. This specimen belongs to a study of identical twins. Overall study findings and caveats: There was an excess of low generation probability in the out-of-frame alpha sequences that twins shared. Weaker excess twin sharing was observed in beta out-of-frame sequences. Reduced insertions were recorded for abundant cord blood beta clonotypes, with no such pattern in memory repertoires.

A universal primer binding site was introduced by template switching. The final cDNA contained unique molecular identifiers. TCRdb independently ran MiXCR on the 5' RACE reads; one entry per CDR3 protein. The sample lists some 1,600,000 distinct CDR3 sequences; around 29% were seen once. CDR3 length: 14 amino acids. V was clipped by 10 bases and J by 1 base, with 15 bases between them. Germline V lookup: CDR1 SNHLY, CDR2 FYNNEI. The rearrangement uses TRBV2 and TRBJ2-3; D ambiguous. The origin of this receptor is a newborn girl in good health. Sequencing was carried out using cord blood. CDR3: CATMNRGRTDTQYF. The CDR3 DNA sequence: TGTGCCACTATGAATCGCGGCCGCACAGATACGCAGTATTTT.